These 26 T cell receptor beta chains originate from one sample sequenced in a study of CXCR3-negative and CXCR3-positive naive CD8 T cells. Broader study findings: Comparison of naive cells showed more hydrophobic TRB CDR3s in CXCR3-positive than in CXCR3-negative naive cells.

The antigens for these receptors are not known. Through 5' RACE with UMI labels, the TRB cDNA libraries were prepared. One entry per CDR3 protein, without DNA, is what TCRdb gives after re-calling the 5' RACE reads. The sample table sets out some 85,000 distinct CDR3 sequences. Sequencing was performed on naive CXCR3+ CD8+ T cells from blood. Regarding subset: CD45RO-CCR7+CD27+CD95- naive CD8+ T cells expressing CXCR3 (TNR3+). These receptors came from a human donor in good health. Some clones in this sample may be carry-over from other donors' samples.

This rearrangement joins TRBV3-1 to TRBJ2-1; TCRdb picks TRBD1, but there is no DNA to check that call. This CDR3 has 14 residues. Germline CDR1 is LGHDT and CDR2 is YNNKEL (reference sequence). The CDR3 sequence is CASSHIRGSDEQFF.

The CDR3 reads CASSLEVRGTDTQYF. This chain links TRBV5-1 with TRBJ2-3; TCRdb calls TRBD2, which cannot be checked without DNA. This CDR3 contains 15 residues. In germline, CDR1 is SGHRS, CDR2 YFSETQ. Looking up the rest from reference TRBV5-1 and TRBJ2-3 gives the full variable domain: KAGVTQTPRYLIKTRGQQVTLSCSPISGHRSVSWYQQTPGQGLQFLFEYFSETQRNKGNFPGRFSGRQFSNSRSEMNVSTLELGDSALYLCASSLEVRGTDTQYFGPGTRLTVL.

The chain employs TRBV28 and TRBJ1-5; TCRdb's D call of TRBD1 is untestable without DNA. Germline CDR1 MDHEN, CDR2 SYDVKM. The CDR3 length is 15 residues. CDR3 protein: CASSFDRGQGQPQHF.

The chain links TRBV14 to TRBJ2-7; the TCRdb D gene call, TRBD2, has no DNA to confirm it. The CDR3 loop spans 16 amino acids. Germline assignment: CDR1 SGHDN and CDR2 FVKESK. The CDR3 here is CASSQEFLETTYEQYF.

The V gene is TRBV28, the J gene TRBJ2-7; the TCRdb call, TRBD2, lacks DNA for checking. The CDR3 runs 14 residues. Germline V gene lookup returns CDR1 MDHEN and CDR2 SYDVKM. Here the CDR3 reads CASSLLAEWEEQYF. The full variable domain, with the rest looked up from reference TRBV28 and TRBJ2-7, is DVKVTQSSRYLVKRTGEKVFLECVQDMDHENMFWYRQDPGLGLRLIYFSYDVKMKEKGDIPEGYSVSREKKERFSLILESASTNQTSMYLCASSLLAEWEEQYFGPGTRLTVT.

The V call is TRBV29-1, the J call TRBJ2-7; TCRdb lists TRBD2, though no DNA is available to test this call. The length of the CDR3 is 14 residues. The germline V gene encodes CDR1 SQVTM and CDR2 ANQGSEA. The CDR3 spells CSVVLAGSPGEQYF.

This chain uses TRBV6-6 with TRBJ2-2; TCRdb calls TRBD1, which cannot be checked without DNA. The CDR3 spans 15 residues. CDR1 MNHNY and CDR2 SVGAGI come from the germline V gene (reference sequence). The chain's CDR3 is CASSYDRWNTGELFF.

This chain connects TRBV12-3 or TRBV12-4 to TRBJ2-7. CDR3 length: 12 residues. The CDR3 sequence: CASSLVGFEQYF.

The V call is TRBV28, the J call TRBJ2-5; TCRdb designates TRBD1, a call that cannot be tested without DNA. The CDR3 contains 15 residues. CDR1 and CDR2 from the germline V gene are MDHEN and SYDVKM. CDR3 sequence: CASSRLGTGKETQYF. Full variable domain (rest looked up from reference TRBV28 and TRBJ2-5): DVKVTQSSRYLVKRTGEKVFLECVQDMDHENMFWYRQDPGLGLRLIYFSYDVKMKEKGDIPEGYSVSREKKERFSLILESASTNQTSMYLCASSRLGTGKETQYFGPGTRLLVL.

Here the CDR3 reads CASSQISGGDEKLFF. This chain connects TRBV4-2 to TRBJ1-4. CDR1 LGHNA and CDR2 YNFKEQ come from the germline V gene. This CDR3 is 15 amino acids long.

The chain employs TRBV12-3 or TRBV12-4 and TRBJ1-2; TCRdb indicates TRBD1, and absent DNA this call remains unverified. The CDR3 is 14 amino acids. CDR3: CASSPGTGLYGYTF.

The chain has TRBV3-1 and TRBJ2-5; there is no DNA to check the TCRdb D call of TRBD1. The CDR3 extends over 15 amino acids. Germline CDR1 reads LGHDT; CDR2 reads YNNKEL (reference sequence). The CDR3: CASSQETGPGETQYF.

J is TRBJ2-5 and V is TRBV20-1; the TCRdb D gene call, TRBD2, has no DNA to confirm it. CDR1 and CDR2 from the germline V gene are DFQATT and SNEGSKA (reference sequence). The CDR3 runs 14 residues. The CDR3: CSARSSGVGETQYF.

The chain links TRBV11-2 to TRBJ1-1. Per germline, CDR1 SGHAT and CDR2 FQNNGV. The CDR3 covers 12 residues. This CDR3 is CASSLREDEAFF.

The chain's CDR3 is CASSTYNNEQFF. This chain joins TRBV7-3 and TRBJ2-1. Germline-derived CDR1 and CDR2 are SGHTA and FQGTGA. The CDR3 contains 12 residues.

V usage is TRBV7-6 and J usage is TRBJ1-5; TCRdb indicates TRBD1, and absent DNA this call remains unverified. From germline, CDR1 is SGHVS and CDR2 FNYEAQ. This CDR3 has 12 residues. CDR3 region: CASSRPGQPQHF.

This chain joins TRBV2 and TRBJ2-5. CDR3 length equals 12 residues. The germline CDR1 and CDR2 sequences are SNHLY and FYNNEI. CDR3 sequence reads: CASSDGQETQYF.

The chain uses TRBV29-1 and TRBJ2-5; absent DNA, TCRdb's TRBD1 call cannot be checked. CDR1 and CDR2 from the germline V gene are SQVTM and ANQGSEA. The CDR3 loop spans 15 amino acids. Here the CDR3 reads CSAGGARWPEETQYF.

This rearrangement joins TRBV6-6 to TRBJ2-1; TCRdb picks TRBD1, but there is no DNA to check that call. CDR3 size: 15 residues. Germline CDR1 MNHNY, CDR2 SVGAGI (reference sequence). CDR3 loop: CASSNHRGPYNEQFF.

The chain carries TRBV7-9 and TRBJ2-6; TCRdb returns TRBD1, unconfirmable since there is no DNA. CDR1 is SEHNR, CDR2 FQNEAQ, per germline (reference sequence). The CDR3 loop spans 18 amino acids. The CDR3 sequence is CASSLGQGEGSGANVLTF.

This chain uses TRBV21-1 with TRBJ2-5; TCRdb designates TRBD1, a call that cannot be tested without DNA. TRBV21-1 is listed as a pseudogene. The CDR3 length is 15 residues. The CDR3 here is CASRRGGRIRETQYF.

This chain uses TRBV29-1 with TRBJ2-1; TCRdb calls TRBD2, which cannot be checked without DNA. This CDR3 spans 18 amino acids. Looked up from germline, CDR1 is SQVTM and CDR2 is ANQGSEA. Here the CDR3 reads CSARGTSGIESSYNEQFF.

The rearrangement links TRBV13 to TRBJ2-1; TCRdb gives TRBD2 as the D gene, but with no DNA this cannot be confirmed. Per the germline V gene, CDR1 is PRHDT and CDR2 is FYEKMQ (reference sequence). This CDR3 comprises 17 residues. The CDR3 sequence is CASSPGLAGVRYNEQFF. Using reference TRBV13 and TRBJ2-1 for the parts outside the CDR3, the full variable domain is AAGVIQSPRHLIKEKRETATLKCYPIPRHDTVYWYQQGPGQDPQFLISFYEKMQSDKGSIPDRFSAQQFSDYHSELNMSSLELGDSALYFCASSPGLAGVRYNEQFFGPGTRLTVL.

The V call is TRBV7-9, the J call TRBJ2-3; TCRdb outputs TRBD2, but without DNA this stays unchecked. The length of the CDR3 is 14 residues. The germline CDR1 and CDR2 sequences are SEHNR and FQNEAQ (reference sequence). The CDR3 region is CASSVGGLTDTQYF.

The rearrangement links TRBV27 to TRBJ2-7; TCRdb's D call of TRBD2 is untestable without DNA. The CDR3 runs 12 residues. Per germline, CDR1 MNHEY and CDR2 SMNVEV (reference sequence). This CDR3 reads CASSPSAYEQYF.

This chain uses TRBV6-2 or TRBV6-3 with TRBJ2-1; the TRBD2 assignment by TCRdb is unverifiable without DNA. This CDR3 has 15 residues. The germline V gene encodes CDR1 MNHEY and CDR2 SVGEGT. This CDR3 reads CASSPLTSGRDRQFF.